One TCR beta chain is described in this entry. Its antigen is not identified. This CDR3 contains 15 residues. Germline V gives CDR1 LNHDA, CDR2 SQIVND (reference sequence). Trimming left V 6 bases short and J 7 bases short, with 19 bases between. The entry originates in a study of T cell repertoires in cytomegalovirus infection. The overall study: Both a matching HLA type and CMV infection were indicated by public TCR beta signatures. Findings of the study overall: Across the ex vivo response, the dominant clonotypes were HLA-C-restricted CMV-specific TCR beta clonotypes.

TCRdb passed the reads through MiXCR, listing each CDR3 protein once. The table shows approximately 750,000 distinct CDR3 sequences, with approximately 40% occurring only once. The chain is built from TRBV19 and TRBJ1-5; D perhaps matches TRBD1 (6 bases). The sequenced sample consisted of PBMCs. This sequence originates from a human donor in good health (CMV status not recorded). Some clones in this sample may be carry-over from other donors' samples. The CDR3 bases are TGTGCCAGTAGCGATCCGACAGGTTTGAGACAGCCCCAGCATTTT. Protein: CASSDPTGLRQPQHF.